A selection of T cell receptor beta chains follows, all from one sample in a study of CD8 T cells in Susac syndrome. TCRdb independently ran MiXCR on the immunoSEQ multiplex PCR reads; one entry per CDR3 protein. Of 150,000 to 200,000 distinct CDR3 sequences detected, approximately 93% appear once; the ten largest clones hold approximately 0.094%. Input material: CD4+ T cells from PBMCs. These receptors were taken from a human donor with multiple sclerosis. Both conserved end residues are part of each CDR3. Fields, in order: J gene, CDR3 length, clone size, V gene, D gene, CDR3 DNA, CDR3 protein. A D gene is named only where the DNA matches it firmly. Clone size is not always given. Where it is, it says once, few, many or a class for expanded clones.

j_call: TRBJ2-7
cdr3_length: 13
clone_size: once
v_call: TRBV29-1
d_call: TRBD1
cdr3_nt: TGCAGCGTTCTCGGGACAGGGGGGGGCGAGCAGTACTTC
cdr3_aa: CSVLGTGGGEQYF

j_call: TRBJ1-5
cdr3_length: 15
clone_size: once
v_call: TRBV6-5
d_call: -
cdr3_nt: TGTGCCAGCAGGGTGACTGCGAATAGCAATCAGCCCCAGCATTTT
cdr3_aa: CASRVTANSNQPQHF

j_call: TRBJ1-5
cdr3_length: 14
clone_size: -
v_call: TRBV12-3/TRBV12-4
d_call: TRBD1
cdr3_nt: TGTGCCAGCAGTTTGGACAGGGTGTATCAGCCCCAGCATTTT
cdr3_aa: CASSLDRVYQPQHF

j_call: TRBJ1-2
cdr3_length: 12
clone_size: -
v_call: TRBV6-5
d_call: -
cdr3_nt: TGTGCCAGCATGGACAGCAACTATGGCTACACCTTC
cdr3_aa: CASMDSNYGYTF

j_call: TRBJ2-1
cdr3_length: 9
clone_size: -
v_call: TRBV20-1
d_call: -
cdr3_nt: TGCAGTGCTCCGACTTCGGACCGCTTC
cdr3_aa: CSAPTSDRF

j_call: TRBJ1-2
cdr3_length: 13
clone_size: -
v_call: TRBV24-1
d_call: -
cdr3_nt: TGTGCCACCAGTGATTCGGAAGGAGTTGCCTACACCTTC
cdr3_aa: CATSDSEGVAYTF

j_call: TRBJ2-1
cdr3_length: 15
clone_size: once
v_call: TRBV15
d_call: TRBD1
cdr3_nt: TGTGCCACCAGCTACCGGGACAGGGGTTTCGATGAGCAGTTCTTC
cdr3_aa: CATSYRDRGFDEQFF

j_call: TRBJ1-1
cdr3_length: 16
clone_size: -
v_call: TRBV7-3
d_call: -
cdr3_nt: TGTGCCAGCAGCTTATTGCCGGGGGGTGTGAACACTGAAGCTTTCTTT
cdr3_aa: CASSLLPGGVNTEAFF

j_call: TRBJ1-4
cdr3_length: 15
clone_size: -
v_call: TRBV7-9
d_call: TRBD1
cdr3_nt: TGTGCCAGCAGCTTGGGGGACAGTCATAATGAAAAACTGTTTTTT
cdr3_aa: CASSLGDSHNEKLFF

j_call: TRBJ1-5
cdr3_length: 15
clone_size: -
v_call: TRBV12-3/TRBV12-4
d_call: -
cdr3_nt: TGTGCCAGCAGTTTTGGTGGTGTCCTAAGTCAGCCCCAGCATTTT
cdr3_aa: CASSFGGVLSQPQHF

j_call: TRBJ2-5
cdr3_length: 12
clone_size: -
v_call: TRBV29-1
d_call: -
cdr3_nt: TGCAGCGTTGTAGGGGACCAAGAGACCCAGTACTTC
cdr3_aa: CSVVGDQETQYF

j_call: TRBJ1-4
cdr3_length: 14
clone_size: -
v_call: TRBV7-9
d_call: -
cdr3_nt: TGTGCCAGCATTCGTCTTGCAACTAATGAAAAACTGTTTTTT
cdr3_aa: CASIRLATNEKLFF

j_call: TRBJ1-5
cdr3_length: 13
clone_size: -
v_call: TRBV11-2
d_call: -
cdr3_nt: TGTGCCAGCAGCTTCTCCAACGATCAGCCCCAGCATTTT
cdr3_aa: CASSFSNDQPQHF

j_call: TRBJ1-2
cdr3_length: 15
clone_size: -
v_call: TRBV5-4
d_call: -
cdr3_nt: TGTGCCAGCAGCTTGGCCGCGGTCTTCAACTATGGCTACACCTTC
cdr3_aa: CASSLAAVFNYGYTF

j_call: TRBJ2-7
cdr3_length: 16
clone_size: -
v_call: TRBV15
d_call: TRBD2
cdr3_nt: TGTGCCACCAGCAGAGATAAGACCAGGGAGGGGTACGAGCAGTACTTC
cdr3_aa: CATSRDKTREGYEQYF

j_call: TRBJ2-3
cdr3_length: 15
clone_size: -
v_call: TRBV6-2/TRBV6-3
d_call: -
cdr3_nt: TGTGCCAGCAGTTACTGGAGGGGGAGCACAGATACGCAGTATTTT
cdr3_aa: CASSYWRGSTDTQYF